These 13 T cell receptor beta chains were all obtained from the same sample, sequenced in a study of CD8 T cells in Susac syndrome (dated by TCRdb to 2018 to 2020). Libraries were built with the immunoSEQ multiplex PCR assay. RNA was extracted using the RNeasy kit, and about 0.5 to 1 microgram was reverse transcribed with random hexamers. The raw public reads went through TCRdb reprocessing: fastp at Q25, MiXCR clone calling, in-frame beta chains kept. Every distinct CDR3 protein forms one entry, paired with its most common genes and DNA. The sample includes approximately 150,000 distinct CDR3 sequences, with around 94% observed a single time. Over 0.07% of the sample is held by the ten biggest clonotypes. Sequenced: CD4+ T cells from PBMCs. Receptors originate from a human donor in good health.

The chain carries TRBV10-3 and TRBJ2-3, with a tentative D call TRBD2 (6 bases). The V gene's germline CDR1 is ENHRY and CDR2 SYGVKD. With 3 bases removed from V and 3 bases from J, the gap between germline ends came to 13 bases. The CDR3 covers 15 residues. The CDR3 spells CAISDGSGATDTQYF. CDR3 nucleotide sequence: TGTGCCATCAGTGATGGGTCGGGAGCAACAGATACGCAGTATTTT.

The rearrangement joins TRBV5-6 to TRBJ2-3; D not resolved. Trimming removed 4 bases at V and 1 base at J, with 16 bases between. This CDR3 is 16 amino acids long. Per the germline V gene, CDR1 is SGHDT and CDR2 is YYEEEE. Here the CDR3 DNA reads TGTGCCAGCAGCCCCCAGAAGAGATTCGGCACAGATACGCAGTATTTT. Translated, it gives CASSPQKRFGTDTQYF.

This chain joins TRBV3-1 and TRBJ2-3; possibly TRBD1 or TRBD2 for D (5 bases each). V was trimmed by 3 bases and J by 1 base, leaving 11 bases between them. CDR3 length: 15 residues. Germline CDR1 reads LGHDT; CDR2 reads YNNKEL (reference sequence). This CDR3 is CASSQVRDRTDTQYF. The CDR3 coding sequence is TGTGCCAGCAGCCAGGTACGGGACCGCACAGATACGCAGTATTTT.

V usage is TRBV3-1 and J usage is TRBJ2-7; D remains ambiguous. The CDR3 is made up of 13 amino acids. The V end was cut by 0 bases, the J end by 5 bases, with 8 bases between. From germline, CDR1 is LGHDT and CDR2 YNNKEL (reference sequence). Here the CDR3 reads CASSQEHRDEQYF. The CDR3 DNA sequence: TGTGCCAGCAGCCAAGAACACCGCGACGAGCAGTACTTC.

The rearrangement joins TRBV30 to TRBJ2-3, with D tentatively TRBD2 (6 bases). The ends were cut back, 4 bases at V and 3 bases at J, with 14 bases in the middle. The CDR3 loop spans 14 amino acids. CDR1 GTSNPN and CDR2 SVGIG come from the germline V gene (reference sequence). CDR3 amino acids: CAWTQGAGTDTQYF. CDR3 nucleotide sequence: TGTGCCTGGACCCAAGGTGCGGGAACAGATACGCAGTATTTT.

The J gene is TRBJ2-5, the V gene TRBV14; the D is unclear. The CDR3 spans 16 residues. V dropped 5 bases and J dropped 2 bases, with 18 bases sitting between them. Per germline, CDR1 SGHDN and CDR2 FVKESK. CDR3 in DNA: TGTGCCAGCAGCTCCCCCCTAACAGCGTCTCAAGAGACCCAGTACTTC. Translated: CASSSPLTASQETQYF.

This clonotype appeared a single time. V gene TRBV24-1 combines with J gene TRBJ1-2; TRBD1 is a possible D gene (5 bases). The CDR3 length is 14 residues. Per the germline V gene, CDR1 is KGHDR and CDR2 is SFDVKD. Trimming stripped 3 bases from V and 2 bases from J, with 9 bases between. The CDR3 protein is CATSDLRQNYGYTF. Here the CDR3 DNA reads TGTGCCACCAGTGATCTACGACAGAACTATGGCTACACCTTC.

This clonotype appeared once. The chain employs TRBV29-1 and TRBJ2-3; a possible D gene is TRBD1 (6 bases). V lost 5 bases, J lost 1 base, and 13 bases lay in between. CDR1 is SQVTM and CDR2 is ANQGSEA in the germline V gene. CDR3 length: 14 amino acids. The DNA of the CDR3 is TGCAGCGTTAACCTGGACAGCCGCACAGATACGCAGTATTTT. Its protein product is CSVNLDSRTDTQYF.

The chain couples TRBV4-1 to TRBJ2-7; 9 positions match TRBD1. The V gene end was trimmed by 1 base and the J gene end by 6 bases; junction bases not matched to a gene: 7. The germline gives CDR1 MGHRA, CDR2 YSYEKL. The CDR3 is 15 amino acids. The CDR3 coding sequence is TGCGCCAGCAGCCAAGCCGGGACAGGGATTAGCGAGCAGTACTTC. Amino acid sequence: CASSQAGTGISEQYF.

The chain uses TRBV20-1 and TRBJ2-7, with no clear D. CDR1 DFQATT and CDR2 SNEGSKA come from the germline V gene (reference sequence). Trimming removed 1 base from V and 2 bases from J, with 15 bases in between. The CDR3 consists of 15 residues. The CDR3 reads CSARVRAHHPYEQYF. CDR3 sequence (DNA): TGCAGTGCTAGAGTTAGGGCGCACCATCCCTACGAGCAGTACTTC.

CDR3 DNA: TGTGCCAGCAGCTTCTACGGAGTCCTCAATGAGCAGTTCTTC. Encoded protein: CASSFYGVLNEQFF. The genes are TRBV11-3 and TRBJ2-1; D is ambiguous. Germline CDR1 SGHNT, CDR2 YENEEA. The CDR3 covers 14 residues. Trimming cost V 3 bases and J 6 bases, with 12 bases left between them.

The gene calls are TRBV5-6 and TRBJ2-2; D remains ambiguous. Trimming cost V 0 bases and J 6 bases, with 9 bases left between them. The germline V gene encodes CDR1 SGHDT and CDR2 YYEEEE. The length of the CDR3 is 14 residues. DNA of the CDR3: TGTGCCAGCAGCTTGGGGCCCCTAGCCGGGGAGCTGTTTTTT. It is translated as CASSLGPLAGELFF.

The chain is built from TRBV18 and TRBJ2-1; the match to TRBD2 covers 11 bases. J was trimmed by 0 bases and V by 0 bases; bases with no gene match: 4. Germline lookup yields CDR1 KGHSH and CDR2 LQKENI. The CDR3 spans 18 residues. The DNA of the CDR3 is TGTGCCAGCTCACCACCGACTAGCGGGGTACGCTCCTACAATGAGCAGTTCTTC. Protein sequence: CASSPPTSGVRSYNEQFF. Variable domain in full (rest from reference TRBV18 and TRBJ2-1): NAGVMQNPRHLVRRRGQEARLRCSPMKGHSHVYWYRQLPEEGLKFMVYLQKENIIDESGMPKERFSAEFPKEGPSILRIQQVVRGDSAAYFCASSPPTSGVRSYNEQFFGPGTRLTVL.